The 9 T cell receptor beta chains listed next were all sequenced from one sample in a study of tumor-infiltrating lymphocytes in primary liver carcinoma. RNA was extracted from whole blood without cell sorting, alongside germline DNA. Starting material of about 450 ng total RNA yielded TCR beta cDNA via a constant-region primer. The TCR beta library was amplified through three nested multiplex PCR rounds in a modified ARM-PCR procedure. Both of the initial two PCR rounds ran for around 10 cycles and employed TRBV1-TRBV30 forward primers alongside a C-beta reverse primer. TCRdb itself ran the multiplex PCR reads through MiXCR, one entry per CDR3 protein. The repertoire holds hundreds of thousands of distinct CDR3 sequences, with approximately 60% as singletons. Sequencing input: peripheral blood. These receptors were obtained from a man in his forties with primary liver carcinoma and hepatitis B virus infection.

This clonotype was picked up one time. A clone one base away is much larger, so this may be a read error. The chain is built from TRBV6-5 and TRBJ2-7; possible D gene TRBD1, 7 bases. Germline V gene data show CDR1 as MNHEY and CDR2 as SVGAGI. The length of the CDR3 is 16 residues. The CDR3 is CASSHSGGLSSYEQYF. As DNA, the CDR3 is TGTGCCAGCAGTCACTCAGGGGGGCTGAGCTCCTACGAGCAGTACTTC.

Comments on this clonotype: The junction does not match germline at one end; this may be a read error. The chain is built from TRBV6-2 or TRBV6-3 and TRBJ2-2; weak D call: TRBD2 (6 bases). This CDR3 contains 17 residues. Germline V gene sequence: CDR1 MNHEY, CDR2 SVGEGT. This chain's CDR3 is CVSSYKAGLPYTGELFF. The CDR3 region has the DNA TGTGTCAGCAGTTACAAAGCGGGCCTTCCTTACACCGGGGAGCTGTTTTTT.

The genes are TRBV14 and TRBJ2-1; 7 nucleotides match TRBD2. Germline V gives CDR1 SGHDN, CDR2 FVKESK. The CDR3 sequence is 15 residues long. After removal of 3 bases from V and 2 bases from J, the junction contained 4 bases not matched to a gene. Written as DNA, the CDR3 is TGTGCCAGCAGCCACCGGCTAGCGGCCTACAATGAGCAGTTCTTC. This gives the protein CASSHRLAAYNEQFF.

Details on this clonotype: This clone may be a read error of a much larger clone one base away. The chain recombines TRBV6-1 with TRBJ2-7; D call uncertain. Germline CDR1 MNHNS, CDR2 SASEGT. Trimming removed 3 bases from V and 5 bases from J, with 11 bases in between. The CDR3 contains 13 residues. CDR3 sequence reads: CASSDWVGNEQYF. For the CDR3, the DNA is TGTGCCAGCAGTGACTGGGTAGGAAACGAGCAGTACTTC.

Remarks on this clonotype: This may stem from a read error, because a much larger clone lies one nucleotide away. The J gene is TRBJ2-2, the V gene TRBV6-1; D unclear. V was clipped by 10 bases and J by 0 bases, with 9 bases between them. This CDR3 is built from 13 residues. The germline CDR1 and CDR2 sequences are MNHNS and SASEGT. CDR3 protein: CAISDANTGELFF. Written as DNA, the CDR3 is TGTGCCATCTCCGACGCGAACACCGGGGAGCTGTTTTTT.

The chain joins TRBV29-1 to TRBJ1-2; 7 positions agree with TRBD1. The CDR3 extends over 13 amino acids. With 7 bases clipped from V and 5 bases from J, the junction kept 10 bases outside the gene matches. In germline, CDR1 is SQVTM, CDR2 ANQGSEA. This chain's CDR3 is CSARQGSNYGYTF. The CDR3 DNA reads TGCAGCGCAAGACAGGGTAGCAATTATGGCTACACCTTC.

V gene TRBV28 combines with J gene TRBJ1-2; possibly TRBD1 for D (6 bases). V lost 6 bases and J lost 5, with 13 bases in between. Germline loops: CDR1 MDHEN, CDR2 SYDVKM. The CDR3 runs 13 residues. The CDR3 loop reads CASRNGQIYGYTF. The CDR3 DNA sequence: TGTGCCAGCAGAAATGGACAGATTTATGGCTACACCTTC.

With regard to this clonotype: The DNA is left out, because the CDR3 cannot be placed on it with certainty; the CDR3 is given as TCRdb lists it. This chain uses TRBV29-1 with TRBJ2-5; the table's D gene call, TRBD2, was not cross checked with the DNA. CDR1 is SQVTM, CDR2 ANQGSEA, per germline. The CDR3 length equals 15 residues, ends included. CDR3 amino acids: CSVAYGTSNQETQYF.

As to this clonotype: A read error may account for a junction end that differs from germline. The V and J genes are TRBV29-1 and TRBJ1-5; D perhaps matches TRBD1 (5 bases). The CDR3 consists of 13 residues. Germline CDR1 reads SQVTM; CDR2 reads ANQGSEA. The CDR3 sequence is CNVVTVSNQPQHF. DNA for the CDR3: TGCAACGTTGTGACAGTCAGTAATCAGCCCCAGCATTTT.